The 31 T cell receptor beta chains below all came from one sample that was sequenced in a study of blood T cell repertoires in COVID-19. Measured with immunoSEQ multiplex PCR; TCRdb has only the in-frame clones, and not every one. The sample holds more than 200,000 clones; roughly four fifths are singletons and the top ten take about 10%. What was sequenced was peripheral blood. Every receptor here comes from a man at least 80 years old with acute or convalescent COVID-19.

This clone showed up just once. The chain joins TRBV9 to TRBJ2-1; TRBD2 matches 10 bases. Germline CDR1 and CDR2: SGDLS and YYNGEE. The CDR3 loop spans 15 amino acids. Unmatched junction bases numbered 4, after V lost 2 bases and J lost 5 bases. The CDR3 spells CASSVASGSHNEQFF. The CDR3 nucleotides read TGTGCCAGCAGCGTTGCTAGCGGGAGTCACAATGAGCAGTTCTTC.

CDR3 in DNA: TGTGCCTCCACTTCACTAGCCGGAGGGTCAGATACGCAGTATTTT. The encoded protein is CASTSLAGGSDTQYF. The chain carries TRBV10-3 and TRBJ2-3; D might be TRBD2 (6 bases). This CDR3 region has 15 residues. In germline, CDR1 is ENHRY, CDR2 SYGVKD. Trimming pared 11 bases from V and 4 bases from J, leaving 22 bases between.

CDR3 bases: TGTGCCAGCAGGAGGGAACAGGGGGCCACCTATGGCTACACCTTC. It codes for CASRREQGATYGYTF. The V and J genes are TRBV2 and TRBJ1-2; 9 bases are shared with TRBD1. With V trimmed by 6 bases and J by 4 bases, 9 bases remained unmatched. Germline CDR1 and CDR2: SNHLY and FYNNEI. This CDR3 has 15 amino acids.

The CDR3 reads CVGSSYNEQFF. CDR3 DNA: TGTGTAGGGAGCTCCTACAATGAGCAGTTCTTC. The chain employs TRBV7-9 and TRBJ2-1, with TRBD2 as a possible D gene (5 bases). CDR3 length: 11 amino acids. Germline assignment: CDR1 SEHNR and CDR2 FQNEAQ (reference sequence).

V is TRBV7-2 and J is TRBJ1-5; D possibly corresponds to TRBD1 (6 bases). The CDR3 sequence is 16 residues long. CDR1 and CDR2 from the germline V gene are SGHTA and FQGNSA. Between the trimmed V and J ends, which lost 2 bases and 0 bases, there was a span of 11 bases. In DNA form, the CDR3 reads TGTGCCAGCAGCTTAATGGGGGCTTATAGCAATCAGCCCCAGCATTTT. Its protein product is CASSLMGAYSNQPQHF.

The rearrangement joins TRBV15 to TRBJ2-3, with a weak D call TRBD2 (5 bases). The V and J ends lost 5 bases and 2 bases respectively, with 20 bases between them. CDR3 length: 17 amino acids. Germline lookup yields CDR1 LNHNV and CDR2 YYDKDF (reference sequence). CDR3 protein: CATSSRSLAGSTDTQYF. CDR3 nucleotide sequence: TGTGCCACCAGCTCAAGGTCGCTCGCGGGTTCCACAGATACGCAGTATTTT.

The genes are TRBV5-6 and TRBJ2-2; 10 nucleotides line up with TRBD2. V dropped 6 bases and J dropped 4; count of bases not matched to a gene: 9. The CDR3 runs 16 residues. In germline, CDR1 is SGHDT, CDR2 YYEEEE. Here the CDR3 DNA reads TGTGCCAGCAAGGCCGGACTAGCGGTGATCACCGGGGAGCTGTTTTTT. It yields the protein CASKAGLAVITGELFF.

J is TRBJ2-1 and V is TRBV11-2; D perhaps matches TRBD2 (7 bases). This CDR3 is built from 19 residues. Germline V gene data show CDR1 as SGHAT and CDR2 as FQNNGV. V shed 5 bases and J shed 5 bases, with 28 bases lying between them. CDR3 DNA sequence: TGTGCCAGCAGCCGCTGGGGGGGGGCGACACTACCCCCAAACAATGAGCAGTTCTTC. It translates to CASSRWGGATLPPNNEQFF.

CDR3 residues: CASSPPPGEGYTF. The CDR3 DNA follows: TGTGCCAGCTCACCACCGCCAGGGGAAGGCTACACCTTC. The rearrangement uses TRBV18 and TRBJ1-2; a possible D gene is TRBD1 (6 bases). V was shortened by 0 bases and J by 8 bases, with 10 bases between the two germline ends. Germline CDR1 reads KGHSH; CDR2 reads LQKENI. The CDR3 length is 13 residues.

The chain employs TRBV13 and TRBJ2-1, with 12 bases that match TRBD2. From germline, CDR1 is PRHDT and CDR2 FYEKMQ (reference sequence). This CDR3 comprises 16 residues. V trimming: 3 bases; J trimming: 2 bases; junction bases outside the gene matches: 2. The CDR3 nucleotides are TGTGCCAGCAGCTTGCGACTAGCGGGAGCCTACAATGAGCAGTTCTTC. Amino acid sequence: CASSLRLAGAYNEQFF.

The chain combines TRBV30 with TRBJ1-4; D is undetermined. Germline-derived CDR1 and CDR2 are GTSNPN and SVGIG (reference sequence). CDR3 size: 13 residues. V was trimmed by 4 bases and J by 5 bases, leaving 11 bases between them. The chain's CDR3 is CAWNSLRNEKLFF. CDR3 sequence (DNA): TGTGCCTGGAATAGTTTGAGGAATGAAAAACTGTTTTTT.

The V gene is TRBV5-4, the J gene TRBJ2-7; 7 bases line up with TRBD2. Trimming removed 0 bases from V and 0 bases from J; junction bases left unmatched: 3. CDR1 and CDR2 from the germline V gene are SGHNT and YYREEE (reference sequence). The CDR3 loop spans 15 amino acids. The CDR3 loop is CASSLGLAASYEQYF. The CDR3 DNA reads as TGTGCCAGCAGCTTGGGGCTAGCGGCCTCCTACGAGCAGTACTTC.

V and J are TRBV9 and TRBJ1-1; 8 nucleotides align to TRBD1. Germline CDR1 SGDLS, CDR2 YYNGEE. The CDR3 runs 15 residues. J gave up 1 base and V 0 bases, and 2 bases lay outside the gene matches. The CDR3 spells CASSVDGQGNTEAFF. The CDR3 DNA sequence: TGTGCCAGCAGCGTAGACGGACAGGGGAACACTGAAGCTTTCTTT.

The CDR3 protein is CASSRQGENQPQHF. CDR3 DNA: TGTGCCAGCAGTAGACAGGGCGAGAATCAGCCCCAGCATTTT. The gene calls are TRBV6-5 and TRBJ1-5; 7 bases agree with TRBD1. Trimming at V came to 5 bases and at J to 4 bases, leaving 5 bases not matched to a gene. Germline assignment: CDR1 MNHEY and CDR2 SVGAGI. The CDR3 runs 14 residues.

A single count supports this clone. The rearrangement links TRBV2 to TRBJ1-1, with TRBD1 matching 7 bases. CDR1 and CDR2 from the germline V gene are SNHLY and FYNNEI. After removal of 5 bases from V and 4 bases from J, the junction contained 16 bases not matched to a gene. CDR3 length equals 17 residues. CDR3 DNA sequence: TGTGCCAGCAGTAAAGACAGGGCGAGGGCTAGAGGCACTGAAGCTTTCTTT. Amino acids: CASSKDRARARGTEAFF.

This clone came up once. The J gene is TRBJ1-1, the V gene TRBV5-4; 8 nucleotides align to TRBD1. Trimming cost V 4 bases and J 0 bases; bases outside gene matches: 8. The CDR3 extends over 16 amino acids. Germline lookup yields CDR1 SGHNT and CDR2 YYREEE (reference sequence). In DNA, the CDR3 is TGTGCCAGCAGCCTTGAACCGGGACAGGTGAACACTGAAGCTTTCTTT. This sequence encodes CASSLEPGQVNTEAFF.

A single count supports this clone. The chain recombines TRBV3-1 (or the pseudogene TRBV3-2) with TRBJ2-2; D uncertain. Per the germline V gene, CDR1 is LGHDT and CDR2 is YNNKEL (reference sequence). The CDR3 length is 16 residues. V was shortened by 4 bases and J by 7 bases, with 19 bases between the two germline ends. The CDR3 coding sequence is TGTGCCAGCAGCCGTGGTTACCAGTTAAGTGGCGGGGAGCTGTTTTTT. Its translation: CASSRGYQLSGGELFF.

V and J are TRBV19 and TRBJ2-7; 7 bases are shared with TRBD1. Per the germline V gene, CDR1 is LNHDA and CDR2 is SQIVND (reference sequence). V shed 3 bases and J 2 bases; nucleotides not matched to a gene: 10. The CDR3 has 16 amino acids. The CDR3 nucleotides are TGTGCCAGTAGTATGCCCTCGTGGCAGGGGGCCTACGAGCAGTACTTC. This encodes CASSMPSWQGAYEQYF.

The V and J genes are TRBV29-1 and TRBJ2-7; unclear D gene. V gave up 4 bases and J gave up 4 bases, with 8 bases separating them. CDR1 and CDR2 (germline): SQVTM, ANQGSEA. The CDR3 has 11 amino acids. The CDR3 is CSVAAYYEQYF. The DNA for the CDR3 is TGCAGCGTTGCCGCCTATTACGAGCAGTACTTC.

This clone appeared a single time. This chain uses TRBV5-6 with TRBJ1-1; TRBD1 is a possible D gene (5 bases). Trimming cost V 6 bases and J 1 base, with 13 bases left between them. This CDR3 is built from 14 residues. The germline gives CDR1 SGHDT, CDR2 YYEEEE. DNA for the CDR3: TGTGCCAGCACCGTGACAGCGTCGAACACTGAAGCTTTCTTT. Its protein product is CASTVTASNTEAFF.

This rearrangement joins TRBV4-1 to TRBJ1-5; D is undetermined. Germline loops: CDR1 MGHRA, CDR2 YSYEKL. This CDR3 has 14 amino acids. Trimming cost V 1 base and J 2 bases, with 6 bases left between them. CDR3 DNA sequence: TGCGCCAGCAGCCAAGTGGCAGGCAATCAGCCCCAGCATTTT. This gives the protein CASSQVAGNQPQHF.

V gene TRBV5-4 combines with J gene TRBJ2-1; the match to TRBD2 covers 8 bases. V trimming: 2 bases; J trimming: 10 bases; junction bases outside the gene matches: 14. This CDR3 has 16 residues. Germline loops: CDR1 SGHNT, CDR2 YYREEE (reference sequence). CDR3 nucleotides: TGTGCCAGCAGCTTATTTAGCGGGGCCTTCCTCGGAGAGCAGTTCTTC. This gives the protein CASSLFSGAFLGEQFF. Full variable domain (outside the CDR3, taken from reference TRBV5-4 and TRBJ2-1): ETGVTQSPTHLIKTRGQQVTLRCSSQSGHNTVSWYQQALGQGPQFIFQYYREEENGRGNFPPRFSGLQFPNYSSELNVNALELDDSALYLCASSLFSGAFLGEQFFGPGTRLTVL.

The chain links TRBV9 to TRBJ1-5; 8 bases are shared with TRBD1. The CDR3 is 15 amino acids. V lost 8 bases to trimming and J lost 1 base; unmatched junction nucleotides: 8. In germline, CDR1 is SGDLS, CDR2 YYNGEE. CDR3 nucleotide sequence: TGTGCCAGTGGGACAGGTGCCTTGAGCAATCAGCCCCAGCATTTT. This codes for CASGTGALSNQPQHF.

This chain connects TRBV7-9 to TRBJ2-7; 8 positions match TRBD1. The CDR3 has 13 residues. V shed 4 bases, J shed 6 bases, and the junction held 5 bases outside the gene matches. Looked up from germline, CDR1 is SEHNR and CDR2 is FQNEAQ (reference sequence). The CDR3 loop is CASSWTGLGEQYF. DNA for the CDR3: TGTGCCAGCAGCTGGACAGGGCTGGGCGAGCAGTACTTC.

V is TRBV18 and J is TRBJ2-7; maybe TRBD2 (6 bases). Per germline, CDR1 KGHSH and CDR2 LQKENI. The ends were cut back, 1 base at V and 1 base at J, with 14 bases in the middle. The CDR3 is made up of 16 amino acids. Here the CDR3 DNA reads TGTGCCAGCTCACCACGTCCGGCGGGGTCGTCCTACGAGCAGTACTTC. It translates to CASSPRPAGSSYEQYF.

The genes are TRBV28 and TRBJ2-7, with D possibly matching TRBD1 (6 bases). This CDR3 has 14 amino acids. The V gene lost 3 bases and the J gene lost 0 bases, with 9 bases spanning the gap. CDR1 is MDHEN, CDR2 SYDVKM, per germline. Here the CDR3 reads CASSFSQGSYEQYF. CDR3 DNA: TGTGCCAGCAGTTTTTCACAGGGCTCCTACGAGCAGTACTTC.

Only one count was recorded for this clone. This chain links TRBV27 with TRBJ1-1; 10 bases align to TRBD1. Germline trimming cut 4 bases from V and 0 bases from J; bases unmatched to any gene: 5. The CDR3 runs 16 residues. Germline lookup yields CDR1 MNHEY and CDR2 SMNVEV (reference sequence). This CDR3 reads CASSSWTGGLNTEAFF. The CDR3 DNA follows: TGTGCCAGCAGTTCATGGACAGGGGGGTTGAACACTGAAGCTTTCTTT.

This clone was observed a single time. The chain combines TRBV11-3 with TRBJ2-3; TRBD2 matches at 9 bases. The CDR3 length is 19 residues. Germline assignment: CDR1 SGHNT and CDR2 YENEEA. V trimming: 0 bases; J trimming: 2 bases; junction bases outside the gene matches: 12. The CDR3 region has the DNA TGTGCCAGCAGCTTAGATCTGGGTGGGCTAGCGGGGCCCACAGATACGCAGTATTTT. Its translation: CASSLDLGGLAGPTDTQYF.

This clone came up a few times. This sample includes further DNA sequences coding for the same CDR3. The chain joins TRBV18 to TRBJ1-5, with 7 bases identical to TRBD1. Germline values: CDR1 KGHSH, CDR2 LQKENI. The CDR3 is 14 amino acids. V shed 3 bases, J shed 4 bases, and the junction held 3 bases outside the gene matches. CDR3 DNA: TGTGCCAGCTCACCTCAGGGGGGAAATCAGCCCCAGCATTTT. It is translated as CASSPQGGNQPQHF.

The chain has TRBV5-4 and TRBJ1-6; TRBD1 agrees at 8 bases. After removal of 0 bases from V and 6 bases from J, the junction contained 2 bases not matched to a gene. The germline V gene encodes CDR1 SGHNT and CDR2 YYREEE (reference sequence). CDR3 length equals 15 residues. The DNA of the CDR3 is TGTGCCAGCAGCTTGGATCAGGGGGCTAATTCACCCCTCCACTTT. Amino acids: CASSLDQGANSPLHF.

This clone was picked up a small number of times. The gene calls are TRBV5-1 and TRBJ1-2, with TRBD1 as a possible D gene (5 bases). Trimming removed 3 bases from V and 4 bases from J, with 7 bases in between. This CDR3 region has 12 residues. Per the germline V gene, CDR1 is SGHRS and CDR2 is YFSETQ. The CDR3 sequence is CASSSQGYGYTF. CDR3 DNA: TGCGCCAGCAGCTCTCAGGGCTATGGCTACACCTTC.